This entry lists 7 T cell receptor beta chains sequenced from one sample in a study of CD8 T cells in ankylosing spondylitis. Study-wide points: Seven to nine highly homologous variants formed a TCR beta motif that appeared characteristic of ankylosing spondylitis blood.

TCRdb called the 5' RACE reads again in MiXCR, with one record for every CDR3 protein. The sample yields around 890,000 distinct CDR3 sequences, about 12% seen once. For these receptors, no antigen is known. What was sequenced was blood, either unsorted or a sorted T cell fraction (not recorded which). These receptors all stem from a male donor with ankylosing spondylitis.

This clonotype was seen more than once but under ten times. The chain recombines TRBV5-1 with TRBJ2-2, with D tentatively TRBD2 (6 bases). There are 15 residues in the CDR3. Trimming took off 6 bases at V and 4 bases at J, with 16 bases between the two ends. CDR1 is SGHRS and CDR2 is YFSETQ in the germline V gene. DNA for the CDR3: TGCGCCAGCATCGGGACCCTCGGGGGCACCGGGGAGCTGTTTTTT. The encoded protein is CASIGTLGGTGELFF.

This clonotype was seen repeatedly, ten times or more. The chain employs TRBV10-3 and TRBJ1-1; the D is unclear. Looked up from germline, CDR1 is ENHRY and CDR2 is SYGVKD. Trimming pared 2 bases from V and 5 bases from J, leaving 6 bases between. The CDR3 loop spans 12 amino acids. CDR3 in amino acids: CAISEGGTEAFF. The CDR3 nucleotides are TGTGCCATCAGTGAGGGAGGGACTGAAGCTTTCTTT.

The chain is built from TRBV10-3 and TRBJ1-4, with a tentative D call TRBD1 (6 bases). CDR3 length: 13 amino acids. The germline V and J ends were trimmed by 11 bases and 7 bases, with 17 bases remaining between them. CDR1 ENHRY and CDR2 SYGVKD come from the germline V gene. CDR3 in amino acids: CAASTGAGEKLFF. CDR3 DNA sequence: TGTGCCGCCAGTACGGGGGCGGGTGAAAAACTGTTTTTT.

The CDR3 DNA reads as TGCAGCGTGAAGACGGGCATGAACACTGAAGCTTTCTTT. Protein sequence: CSVKTGMNTEAFF. The V call is TRBV29-1, the J call TRBJ1-1; D ambiguous. The germline V and J ends were trimmed by 6 bases and 0 bases, with 11 bases remaining between them. Germline CDR1 SQVTM, CDR2 ANQGSEA. The CDR3 sequence is 13 residues long.

This clonotype was counted many times. V usage is TRBV29-1 and J usage is TRBJ2-7; unclear D gene. The V end lost 8 bases, the J end lost 0 bases, and 20 bases lay between the germline ends. This CDR3 is 15 amino acids long. Germline V gene data show CDR1 as SQVTM and CDR2 as ANQGSEA. The CDR3 DNA follows: TGCAGCTTCAGGACCACGGCGGCTAGCTCCTACGAGCAGTACTTC. This translates into CSFRTTAASSYEQYF.

This clonotype was recorded at least ten times. CDR3 protein: CSASWQNTEAFF. CDR3 nucleotide sequence: TGCAGTGCTAGCTGGCAGAACACTGAAGCTTTCTTT. The V gene is TRBV20-1, the J gene TRBJ1-1, with unresolved D. Germline V lookup: CDR1 DFQATT, CDR2 SNEGSKA (reference sequence). Trimming took off 3 bases at V and 1 base at J, with 6 bases between the two ends. This CDR3 has 12 residues.

Ten or more counts support this clonotype. The junction departs from the called germline gene at one end, perhaps through a read error. The chain has TRBV5-1 and TRBJ2-2; D remains ambiguous. CDR1 is SGHRS, CDR2 YFSETQ, per germline. CDR3 length: 14 amino acids. CDR3 in amino acids: CASSLTANTGELFF. In DNA form, the CDR3 reads TGTGCCAGCAGCTTAACAGCGAACACCGGGGAGCTGTTTTTT.